Following are 26 T cell receptor beta chains from one sample sequenced in a study of shared clonotypes between healthy human individuals. TCRdb keeps only in-frame clones here, not all; method: immunoSEQ multiplex PCR. The sample consists of some 2,400,000 clones, 90% to 97% of them appearing once. Sample: naive CD4+ T cells sorted from blood. Specified subset: CD45RA+ positively selected. These receptors all come from a man aged 18 to 29 in good health.

The V call is TRBV18, the J call TRBJ1-1; D is undetermined. V lost 2 bases and J 1 base, leaving 14 bases between the germline ends. Per the germline V gene, CDR1 is KGHSH and CDR2 is LQKENI. The CDR3 is 16 amino acids. This CDR3 is CASSPLAVAGNTEAFF. CDR3 nucleotides: TGTGCCAGCTCACCATTAGCGGTCGCAGGGAACACTGAAGCTTTCTTT.

The chain combines TRBV5-1 with TRBJ2-7, with 7 bases that match TRBD1. Germline V gene sequence: CDR1 SGHRS, CDR2 YFSETQ. V was pared by 4 bases and J by 2 bases, with 6 bases of the junction left unmatched. CDR3 length: 14 amino acids. CDR3 sequence: CASSHRDRTYEQYF. The CDR3 DNA is TGCGCCAGCAGCCACCGGGACAGAACCTACGAGCAGTACTTC. Supplemented by reference TRBV5-1 and TRBJ2-7, the full variable domain reads KAGVTQTPRYLIKTRGQQVTLSCSPISGHRSVSWYQQTPGQGLQFLFEYFSETQRNKGNFPGRFSGRQFSNSRSEMNVSTLELGDSALYLCASSHRDRTYEQYFGPGTRLTVT.

This clone was counted only a few times. The rearrangement joins TRBV7-2 to TRBJ2-1; D not certain. Germline CDR1 is SGHTA and CDR2 is FQGNSA. V gave up 3 bases and J gave up 5 bases, with 2 bases separating them. The CDR3 extends over 11 amino acids. The CDR3 loop reads CASSFHNEQFF. The CDR3 coding sequence is TGTGCCAGCAGCTTCCACAATGAGCAGTTCTTC.

DNA for the CDR3: TGTGCCAGCAGCTCCCACGGGGTGGGTTACACTGAAGCTTTCTTT. The encoded protein is CASSSHGVGYTEAFF. The genes are TRBV7-9 and TRBJ1-1; D uncertain. V lost 4 bases to trimming and J lost 3 bases, with 15 bases between them. Germline CDR1 is SEHNR and CDR2 is FQNEAQ (reference sequence). The CDR3 is 15 amino acids.

As concerns this clone: One end of the junction fails to match germline, which may point to a read error. Other DNA sequences in this specimen translate into the identical CDR3. V and J are TRBV30 and TRBJ2-2; D perhaps matches TRBD2 (5 bases). The CDR3 is made up of 15 amino acids. The V gene's germline CDR1 is GTSNPN and CDR2 SVGIG (reference sequence). CDR3 protein: CAWSAPGSKTGELFF. In DNA, the CDR3 is TGTGCCTGGAGTGCCCCTGGTAGCAAGACCGGGGAGCTGTTTTTC.

This sequence joins TRBV7-2 and TRBJ2-1; TRBD2 aligns across 9 bases. V lost 0 bases, J lost 12 bases, and 12 bases stayed unmatched. CDR3 length: 16 amino acids. Per the germline V gene, CDR1 is SGHTA and CDR2 is FQGNSA. The CDR3 is CASSLALLAGGIGQFF. For the CDR3, the DNA is TGTGCCAGCAGCTTAGCCCTTCTGGCGGGAGGGATAGGGCAGTTCTTC.

The chain joins TRBV28 to TRBJ1-5; no definite D call. The CDR3 totals 12 residues. V dropped 4 bases and J dropped 6 bases, with 7 bases sitting between them. The germline V gene encodes CDR1 MDHEN and CDR2 SYDVKM. CDR3 residues: CASSSVGQPQHF. Written as DNA, the CDR3 is TGTGCCAGCAGTTCCGTAGGTCAGCCCCAGCATTTT.

This chain uses TRBV9 with TRBJ1-1; D call uncertain. CDR3 size: 16 residues. Trimming took off 3 bases at V and 0 bases at J, with 15 bases between the two ends. Germline CDR1 and CDR2: SGDLS and YYNGEE. CDR3 in DNA: TGTGCCAGCAGCGCTGCTCCGACACGGGTGAACACTGAAGCTTTCTTT. Protein: CASSAAPTRVNTEAFF.

CDR3 in DNA: TGTGCCAGCAGCTCGGCCAGTCTGAACACCGGGGAGCTGTTTTTT. Amino acids: CASSSASLNTGELFF. The chain recombines TRBV7-9 with TRBJ2-2; D remains unclear. Trimming shortened V by 4 bases and J by 1 base, and 10 bases separated the two germline ends. This CDR3 region has 15 residues. Germline V gives CDR1 SEHNR, CDR2 FQNEAQ (reference sequence).

The chain is built from TRBV30 and TRBJ1-3, with D perhaps TRBD1 (5 bases). Germline V gene data show CDR1 as GTSNPN and CDR2 as SVGIG (reference sequence). The germline V and J ends were trimmed by 0 bases and 6 bases, with 9 bases remaining between them. The CDR3 length is 13 residues. In nucleotides, the CDR3 is TGTGCCTGGAGTGTAAAGGGACCAAACACCATATATTTT. This gives the protein CAWSVKGPNTIYF.

V and J are TRBV20-1 and TRBJ2-5, with D unclear. Germline CDR1 and CDR2: DFQATT and SNEGSKA (reference sequence). The CDR3 consists of 11 residues. V was shortened by 6 bases and J by 5 bases, with 10 bases between the two germline ends. The CDR3 DNA reads as TGCAGTGCCGACTCCGCGGAGACCCAGTACTTC. It encodes CSADSAETQYF.

CDR3: CASSPQSYRAQDTQYF. The CDR3 DNA reads as TGTGCCAGCAGCCCCCAGTCCTACCGCGCACAGGATACGCAGTATTTT. The J gene is TRBJ2-3, the V gene TRBV9, with no clear D. The CDR3 covers 16 residues. Per the germline V gene, CDR1 is SGDLS and CDR2 is YYNGEE. The ends were cut back, 4 bases at V and 6 bases at J, with 21 bases in the middle.

V and J are TRBV2 and TRBJ2-7; D gene ambiguous. Trimming stripped 6 bases from V and 2 bases from J, with 8 bases between. This CDR3 spans 12 amino acids. Germline V lookup: CDR1 SNHLY, CDR2 FYNNEI. This chain's CDR3 is CASSARPYEQYF. CDR3 nucleotide sequence: TGTGCCAGCAGCGCGCGGCCCTACGAGCAGTACTTC.

This chain uses TRBV11-2 with TRBJ1-1; D is unclear. V gave up 1 base and J gave up 1 base, with 7 bases separating them. CDR3 length: 14 residues. The germline V gene has CDR1 SGHAT and CDR2 FQNNGV. The CDR3: CASSLAGKNTEAFF. The CDR3, as DNA: TGTGCCAGCAGCTTAGCCGGGAAGAACACTGAAGCTTTCTTT.

The chain joins TRBV7-9 to TRBJ1-4; 7 positions agree with TRBD1. V gave up 2 bases and J gave up 4 bases; unmatched junction bases: 4. This CDR3 has 15 residues. The V gene's germline CDR1 is SEHNR and CDR2 FQNEAQ (reference sequence). The CDR3 here is CASSLTQGSNEKLFF. The CDR3 region has the DNA TGTGCCAGCAGCTTAACACAGGGGAGTAATGAAAAACTGTTTTTT.

This clone was observed a single time. Other DNA sequences in this sample translate to the same CDR3. The chain combines TRBV19 with TRBJ1-2, with D possibly TRBD1 on 6 matching bases. The V gene lost 3 bases and the J gene lost 5 bases, with 13 bases spanning the gap. The CDR3 runs to 14 residues. Germline loops: CDR1 LNHDA, CDR2 SQIVND (reference sequence). DNA for the CDR3: TGTGCCAGTAGTATGGGGCAGGGGCCATATGGCTACACCTTC. Translating it yields CASSMGQGPYGYTF. The full variable domain, with the rest looked up from reference TRBV19 and TRBJ1-2, is DGGITQSPKYLFRKEGQNVTLSCEQNLNHDAMYWYRQDPGQGLRLIYYSQIVNDFQKGDIAEGYSVSREKKESFPLTVTSAQKNPTAFYLCASSMGQGPYGYTFGSGTRLTVV.

Comments on this clone: Other DNA sequences in this sample translate to the same CDR3. This chain uses TRBV27 with TRBJ1-6, with 9 positions matching TRBD1. V lost 6 bases to trimming and J lost 4 bases; unmatched junction nucleotides: 1. Germline lookup yields CDR1 MNHEY and CDR2 SMNVEV (reference sequence). The CDR3 extends over 14 amino acids. The CDR3: CASRGTGYNSPLHF. Here the CDR3 DNA reads TGTGCCAGCAGGGGGACAGGGTATAATTCACCCCTCCACTTT.

The chain combines TRBV30 with TRBJ2-1, with 8 bases matching TRBD1. The V gene end was trimmed by 4 bases and the J gene end by 4 bases; junction bases not matched to a gene: 6. Germline V gene lookup returns CDR1 GTSNPN and CDR2 SVGIG (reference sequence). The CDR3 spans 14 residues. CDR3 amino acids: CAWNPGTGYNEQFF. The CDR3 DNA reads TGTGCCTGGAACCCCGGGACAGGATACAATGAGCAGTTCTTC.

The chain joins TRBV13 to TRBJ2-2; D not resolved. The CDR3 covers 14 residues. Germline CDR1 PRHDT, CDR2 FYEKMQ (reference sequence). Trimming took 5 bases from V and 0 from J, leaving 7 bases between them. CDR3 in DNA: TGTGCCAGCAGCCCAAATGCGAACACCGGGGAGCTGTTTTTT. Protein sequence: CASSPNANTGELFF.

J is TRBJ2-7 and V is TRBV18; D is uncertain. Trimming pared 6 bases from V and 1 base from J, leaving 13 bases between. Germline CDR1 is KGHSH and CDR2 is LQKENI. This CDR3 has 14 amino acids. The CDR3 DNA reads TGTGCCAGCTCCCCAAACTACAATTCCTACGAGCAGTACTTC. Translation gives CASSPNYNSYEQYF.

V is TRBV5-5 and J is TRBJ1-5; no clear D. From germline, CDR1 is SGHKS and CDR2 YYEKEE (reference sequence). This CDR3 has 13 amino acids. V was shortened by 4 bases and J by 7 bases, with 12 bases between the two germline ends. CDR3 amino acids: CASSPVGVQPQHF. The CDR3 DNA reads as TGTGCCAGCAGCCCGGTCGGGGTCCAGCCCCAGCATTTT.

The genes are TRBV6-1 and TRBJ2-7; 7 positions agree with TRBD1. This CDR3 comprises 17 residues. Losses at the gene ends were 1 base for V and 6 bases for J; bases not matched to a gene: 15. CDR1 and CDR2 (germline): MNHNS, SASEGT. The CDR3 loop reads CASSEVLLQGRPGEQYF. CDR3 coding DNA: TGTGCCAGCAGTGAAGTCCTCTTACAGGGGCGGCCTGGCGAGCAGTACTTC.

This chain connects TRBV7-2 to TRBJ2-7; D uncertain. The CDR3 runs to 13 residues. CDR1 and CDR2 from the germline V gene are SGHTA and FQGNSA. Trimming took 5 bases from V and 4 from J, leaving 12 bases between them. CDR3 nucleotide sequence: TGTGCCAGCAGCAGACCAAATAATTACGAGCAGTACTTC. Amino acids: CASSRPNNYEQYF.

In the case of this clone: The same CDR3 arises from other DNA sequences in this sample as well. V gene TRBV20-1 combines with J gene TRBJ2-7; no firm D call. The germline CDR1 and CDR2 sequences are DFQATT and SNEGSKA (reference sequence). CDR3 length equals 11 residues. V was shortened by 1 base and J by 4 bases, with 5 bases between the two germline ends. CDR3 in DNA: TGCAGTGCTAGAGGCGCTTACGAGCAGTACTTC. Residues: CSARGAYEQYF.

The rearrangement joins TRBV5-1 to TRBJ1-1; D is unclear. Trimming removed 4 bases at V and 4 bases at J, with 20 bases between. CDR1 and CDR2 (germline): SGHRS, YFSETQ. CDR3 length equals 16 residues. Here the CDR3 DNA reads TGCGCCAGCAGCCCCCGGGAGAGCCTCTCGGGCACTGAAGCTTTCTTT. This encodes CASSPRESLSGTEAFF.

V and J are TRBV5-1 and TRBJ2-3; D may be TRBD2 (6 bases). V gave up 3 bases and J gave up 0 bases, with 11 bases separating them. Germline V gene lookup returns CDR1 SGHRS and CDR2 YFSETQ. This CDR3 is built from 15 residues. The CDR3 DNA reads TGCGCCAGCAGCTCCGGGAGCCTAAGCACAGATACGCAGTATTTT. It encodes CASSSGSLSTDTQYF.